The T cell receptor beta chain under discussion was sequenced for a study of blood T cell repertoires in COVID-19. The wider study: Acute and convalescent COVID-19 specimens originated in the United States, Italy and Spain.

Authors' analysis steps: Amplification of reference gene primers was used by the study to estimate nucleated cell counts. Using immunoSEQ multiplex PCR, the repertoire was profiled, and TCRdb retains in-frame clones only, with some absent. V and J calls and clone size are copied from that table; D and trimming were computed from the DNA. Of about 400,000 clones in the sample, around 89% are singletons; the top ten hold 0.95% to 1.5%. This CDR3 contains 13 residues. V gave up 4 bases and J gave up 3 bases, with 8 bases separating them. Germline V gene lookup returns CDR1 SGHNT and CDR2 YYREEE (reference sequence).

The specimen sequenced was peripheral blood. The source of this sequence is a man aged 35 to 55 with acute or convalescent COVID-19. This sequence joins TRBV5-4 and TRBJ1-3; D unresolved. The CDR3 sequence is CASSLPSGNTIYF. The CDR3 DNA reads TGTGCCAGCAGCCTGCCCAGTGGAAACACCATATATTTT.